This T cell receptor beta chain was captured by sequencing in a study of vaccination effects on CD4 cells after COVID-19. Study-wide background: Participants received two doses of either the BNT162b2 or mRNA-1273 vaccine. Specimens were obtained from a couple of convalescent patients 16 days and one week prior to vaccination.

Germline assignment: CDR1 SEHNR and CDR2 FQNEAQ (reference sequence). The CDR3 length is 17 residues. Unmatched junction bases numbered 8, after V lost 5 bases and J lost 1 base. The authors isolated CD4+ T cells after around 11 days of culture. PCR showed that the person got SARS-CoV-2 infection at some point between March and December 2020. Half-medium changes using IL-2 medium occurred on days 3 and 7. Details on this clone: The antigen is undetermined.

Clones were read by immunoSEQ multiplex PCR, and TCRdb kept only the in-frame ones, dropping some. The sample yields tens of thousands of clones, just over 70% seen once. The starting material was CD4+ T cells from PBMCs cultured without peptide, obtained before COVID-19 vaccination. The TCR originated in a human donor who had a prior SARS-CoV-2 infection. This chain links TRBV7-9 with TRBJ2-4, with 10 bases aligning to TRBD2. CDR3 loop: CASSPFGTSEAKNIQYF. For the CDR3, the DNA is TGTGCCAGCAGCCCCTTCGGGACTAGCGAGGCCAAAAACATTCAGTACTTC.